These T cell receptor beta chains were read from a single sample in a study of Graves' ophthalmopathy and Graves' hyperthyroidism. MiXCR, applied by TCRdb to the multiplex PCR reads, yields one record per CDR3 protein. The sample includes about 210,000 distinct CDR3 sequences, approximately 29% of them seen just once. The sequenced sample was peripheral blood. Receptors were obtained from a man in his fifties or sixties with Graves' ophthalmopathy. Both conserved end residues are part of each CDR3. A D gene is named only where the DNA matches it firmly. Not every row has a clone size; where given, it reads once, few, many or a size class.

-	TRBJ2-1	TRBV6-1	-	TGTGCCAGCAGTGAACAAAGCTACAATGAGCAGTTCTTC	CASSEQSYNEQFF
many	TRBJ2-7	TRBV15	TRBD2	TGTGCCACCAGCAGAGATCTGGGTAGCGGGCGTTCCTACGAGCAGTACTTC	CATSRDLGSGRSYEQYF
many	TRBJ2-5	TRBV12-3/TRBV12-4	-	TGTGCCAGCAGTTCGGACAGCTCCAGGACCCAGTACTTC	CASSSDSSRTQYF
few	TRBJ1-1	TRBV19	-	TGTGCCAGTAGTCTCATGACAGGCGGGGGCACTGAAGCTTTCTTT	CASSLMTGGGTEAFF
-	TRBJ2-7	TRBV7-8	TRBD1	TGTGCCAGCAGCGCTAAGACAGGGCCGGTTCCCTACGAGCAGTACTTC	CASSAKTGPVPYEQYF
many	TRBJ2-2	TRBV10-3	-	TGTGCCATCAGTGAGTCGGGGGGTTACCCGAACACCGGGGAGCTGTTTTTT	CAISESGGYPNTGELFF
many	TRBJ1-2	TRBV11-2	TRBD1	TGTGCCAGCAGCTCTAGACAGGGGGCCTCCCGTAGATATGGCTACACCTTC	CASSSRQGASRRYGYTF
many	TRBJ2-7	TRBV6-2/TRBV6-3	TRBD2	TGTGCCAGCAGTTACGGTCGGGAGGTTTCATACGAGCAGTACTTC	CASSYGREVSYEQYF
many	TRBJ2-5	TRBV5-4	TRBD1	TGTGCCAGCAGCAGACGGACAGGCGAGGTAGAGACCCAGTACTTC	CASSRRTGEVETQYF
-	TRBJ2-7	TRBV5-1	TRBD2	TGCGCCAGCAGAAGAAGCGGGGGGATCTACGAGCAGTACTTC	CASRRSGGIYEQYF
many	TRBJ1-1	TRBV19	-	TGTGCCAGTAGTGAAGACCGAAGAACTGAAGCTTTCTTT	CASSEDRRTEAFF
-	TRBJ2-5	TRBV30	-	TGTGCCTGGAGATGGGCGAATTCTGGGGAGACCCAGTACTTC	CAWRWANSGETQYF
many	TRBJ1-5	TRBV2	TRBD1	TGTGCCAGCAGCAATACTGGGACAGGGAATCAGCCCCAGCATTTT	CASSNTGTGNQPQHF
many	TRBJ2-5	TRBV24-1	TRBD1	TGTGCCACCAGTGTTCAGGGGGTAGAGACCCAGTACTTC	CATSVQGVETQYF
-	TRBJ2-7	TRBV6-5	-	TGTGCCAGCAGTTACGTAACTCGGGTTGGCTACGAGCAGTACTTC	CASSYVTRVGYEQYF
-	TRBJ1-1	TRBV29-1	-	TGCAGCGTTGAGAGACAGGCTGAAGCTTTCTTT	CSVERQAEAFF
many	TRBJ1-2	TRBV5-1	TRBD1	TGCGCCAGCAGCGGGACAGTCTATGGCTACACCTTC	CASSGTVYGYTF
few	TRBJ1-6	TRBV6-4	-	TGTGCCAGCAGAGAGGGAGATTCACCCCTCCACTTT	CASREGDSPLHF
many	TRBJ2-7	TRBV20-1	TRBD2	TGCAGTGCAGCGGGGGGGGTATACGAGCAGTACTTC	CSAAGGVYEQYF
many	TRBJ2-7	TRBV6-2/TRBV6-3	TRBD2	TGTGCCAGCAGTTACCCCCTAGCGGGACGGTCCTACGAGCAGTACTTC	CASSYPLAGRSYEQYF
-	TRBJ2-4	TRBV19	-	TGTGCCAGTAGTCACACCCTCAAAAACATTCAGTACTTC	CASSHTLKNIQYF
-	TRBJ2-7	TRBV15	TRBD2	TGTGCCACCAGCAGAGGTGGGACTAGCGGCTACGAGCAGTACTTC	CATSRGGTSGYEQYF
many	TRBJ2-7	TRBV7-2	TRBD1	TGTGCCAGCAGCCCGCAAAGGACAGGGGGCACCTACGAGCAGTACTTC	CASSPQRTGGTYEQYF
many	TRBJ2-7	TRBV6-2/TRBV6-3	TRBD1	TGTGCCAGCGTTTGGGGACAGGGATACTACGAGCAGTACTTC	CASVWGQGYYEQYF
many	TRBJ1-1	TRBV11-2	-	TGTGCCAGCGGTGTACGGGTCGACACTGAAGCTTTCTTT	CASGVRVDTEAFF
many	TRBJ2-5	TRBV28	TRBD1	TGTGCCAGCAGTTTAACCGGGACAGGGTTTACTCAAGAGACCCAGTACTTC	CASSLTGTGFTQETQYF
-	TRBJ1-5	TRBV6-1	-	TGTGCCAGCAGTGAAACGATGACAGGTTACAATCAGCCCCAGCATTTT	CASSETMTGYNQPQHF
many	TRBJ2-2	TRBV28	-	TGTGCCAGCAGTTTCCAGGGGAGAAACGGGGAGCTGTTTTTT	CASSFQGRNGELFF
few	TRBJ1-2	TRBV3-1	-	TGTGCCAGCAGCCAAGAAGGGGACAAGCCTCCGGGCAACTATGGCTACACCTTC	CASSQEGDKPPGNYGYTF
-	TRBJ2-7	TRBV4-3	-	TGCGCCAGCAGCCAATGGGGGGCCACGGATGGGGGCGAGCAGTACTTC	CASSQWGATDGGEQYF
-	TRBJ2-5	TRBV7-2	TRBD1	TGTGCCAGCAGCCACACGACAGGGGTGGAGACCCAGTACTTC	CASSHTTGVETQYF
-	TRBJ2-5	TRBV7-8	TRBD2	TGTGCCAGCAGCCCACTAGCGGGAGGGCTGGAGACCCAGTACTTC	CASSPLAGGLETQYF
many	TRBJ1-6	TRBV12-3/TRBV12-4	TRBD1	TGTGCCAGCCGTAGAGGGGACAGGGCTAATTCACCCCTCCACTTT	CASRRGDRANSPLHF
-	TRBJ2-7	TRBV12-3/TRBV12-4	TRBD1	TGTGCCAGCAGTTTCCGACAGGGGGAGCAGTACTTC	CASSFRQGEQYF
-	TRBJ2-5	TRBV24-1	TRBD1	TGTGCCACCAGTGATTGGAAGACAGGGGGGACCCAAGAGACCCAGTACTTC	CATSDWKTGGTQETQYF
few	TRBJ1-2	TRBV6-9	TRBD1	TGTGCCAGCAGCATCGGACAGGGGGGCTATGGCTACACCTTC	CASSIGQGGYGYTF
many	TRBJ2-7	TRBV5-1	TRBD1	TGCGCCAGCAGCTCCCGACAGGGCTACGAGCAGTACTTC	CASSSRQGYEQYF
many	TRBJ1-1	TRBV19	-	TGTGCCAGTAGTTCGTGGACAGCCCACACTGAAGCTTTCTTT	CASSSWTAHTEAFF
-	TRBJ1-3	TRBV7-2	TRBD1	TGTGCCAGCAGCTATGGGGACAGGTCCGGAAACACCATATATTTT	CASSYGDRSGNTIYF
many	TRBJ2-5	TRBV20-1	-	TGCAGTGTTGCGGACGAACAAGAGACCCAGTACTTC	CSVADEQETQYF
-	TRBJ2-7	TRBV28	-	TGTGCCAGCAGGACCCCTTACGAGCAGTACTTC	CASRTPYEQYF
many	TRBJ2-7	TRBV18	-	TGTGCCAGCTCACCATATGTGGAGCCTCGGCACTACGAGCAGTACTTC	CASSPYVEPRHYEQYF
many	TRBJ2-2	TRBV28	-	TGTGCCAGCAGTTTATATCAGGGTGGCACCGGGGAGCTGTTTTTT	CASSLYQGGTGELFF
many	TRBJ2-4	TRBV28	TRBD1	TGTGCCAGCAGTTTGGGGGGACAGGCGAACATTCAGTACTTC	CASSLGGQANIQYF
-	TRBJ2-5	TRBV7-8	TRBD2	TGTGCCAGCAGCCCCCTCGGACTAGGTCAAGAGACCCAGTACTTC	CASSPLGLGQETQYF
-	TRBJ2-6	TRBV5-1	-	TGCGCCAGCAGCTCCGGGACACTGAGCTCTGGGGCCAACGTCCTGACTTTC	CASSSGTLSSGANVLTF
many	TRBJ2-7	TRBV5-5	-	TGTGCCAGCAGCTACCGGGACGTCTCCTACGAGCAGTACTTC	CASSYRDVSYEQYF
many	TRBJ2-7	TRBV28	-	TGTGCCAGCAGTATTCCCCTACAGGGACCAAAAACCCACTTC	CASSIPLQGPKTHF
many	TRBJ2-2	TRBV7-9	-	TGTGCCAGCAGCTTATGGGGTTTCCCGGAAGGGACCGGGGAGCTGTTTTTT	CASSLWGFPEGTGELFF
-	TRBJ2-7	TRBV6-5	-	TGTGCCAGCAGTTACCGCACTGGGGGCTACGAGCAGTACTTC	CASSYRTGGYEQYF
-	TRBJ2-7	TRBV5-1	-	TGCGCCAGCAGCCCCTCCGCAGGACCTAGCTCCTACGAGCAGTACTTC	CASSPSAGPSSYEQYF
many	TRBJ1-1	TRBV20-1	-	TGCAGTGCTAGAGATCTCGTAGTTCGCACTGAAGCTTTCTTT	CSARDLVVRTEAFF
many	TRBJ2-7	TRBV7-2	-	TGTGCCAGCAGCTCCCAGCGGAGCTCCTACGAGCAGTACTTC	CASSSQRSSYEQYF
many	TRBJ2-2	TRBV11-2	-	TGTGCCAGCAGCCATGAGAGTGGCGGGGAGCTGTTTTTT	CASSHESGGELFF
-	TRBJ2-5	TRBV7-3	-	TGTGCCAGCAGCTTAAACGGGTACAGGTTGGAGACCCAGTACTTC	CASSLNGYRLETQYF